This T cell receptor (beta chain) derives from a study of vaccination effects on CD4 cells after COVID-19. General study points: Long after vaccination, the clones induced by infection and by vaccine shrank markedly in size.

This CDR3 is 15 amino acids long. V lost 3 bases, J lost 8 bases, and 11 bases stayed unmatched. Germline CDR1 and CDR2: SGHTS and YDEGEE. Measured with immunoSEQ multiplex PCR; TCRdb has only the in-frame clones, and not every one. The sample contains 35,000 to 45,000 clones, around 78% of which appear only once. A word on this clone: Its antigen is not known.

Viral peptide pools were used in the ViraFEST assay to expand antigen-specific CD4+ T cells, and sequencing came afterward. Following 10 days of culture, CD4+ T cells were isolated. Recipients of the vaccine had no prior SARS-CoV-2 infection and negative nucleocapsid antibodies. The culture medium for some 2 million PBMC per well included about 9.2 IU/ml IL-2 and about 9.1 ug/ml peptides. The authors replaced half the medium with IL-2 medium on days 3 and 7. The V and J genes are TRBV5-8 and TRBJ2-1, with 7 positions matching TRBD2. This sample comprised CD4+ T cells from PBMCs cultured with SARS-CoV-2 spike peptides, obtained before COVID-19 vaccination. The clonotype comes from a human donor who received a COVID-19 vaccine. The CDR3 DNA reads TGTGCCAGCAGCTCCTCGGGACTACCTAGGGATGAGCAGTTCTTC. It encodes CASSSSGLPRDEQFF.